One and the same sample provided the 11 T cell receptor beta chains below, sequenced in a study of identical twins. TCRdb fed the 5' RACE reads into MiXCR, producing one record per CDR3 protein. In the table there are approximately 220,000 distinct CDR3 sequences, roughly 7.5% of which are singletons. This sample was also put to use in a study of yellow fever vaccine responses in identical twins.

The source material was memory (CD45RO+) T cells sorted from blood. The origin of the receptors is a woman between 18 and 30 years old in good health.

This clonotype was found many times. This sequence joins TRBV5-1 and TRBJ2-7, with 7 nucleotides matching TRBD1. Germline CDR1 reads SGHRS; CDR2 reads YFSETQ. The CDR3 runs 14 residues. Unmatched junction bases numbered 6, after V lost 4 bases and J lost 2 bases. The CDR3 nucleotides are TGCGCCAGCAGCGCGGACAGGTGGCCCTACGAGCAGTACTTC. This translates into CASSADRWPYEQYF.

This clonotype was recorded at least ten times. The chain is built from TRBV5-6 and TRBJ2-1; no clear D. V dropped 4 bases and J dropped 12 bases, with 14 bases sitting between them. CDR3 length: 12 amino acids. CDR1 is SGHDT and CDR2 is YYEEEE in the germline V gene. CDR3 amino acids: CASSAQSPGQFF. Written as DNA, the CDR3 is TGTGCCAGCAGCGCGCAGTCCCCAGGGCAGTTCTTC.

The chain is built from TRBV11-2 and TRBJ1-4, with 9 bases aligning to TRBD1. Germline V lookup: CDR1 SGHAT, CDR2 FQNNGV. This CDR3 has 16 residues. V lost 4 bases, J lost 7 bases, and 10 bases stayed unmatched. The CDR3 DNA sequence: TGTGCCAGCAGCTACCATCTCGGGACAGGGAGTGAAAAACTGTTTTTT. It codes for CASSYHLGTGSEKLFF.

This clonotype has just a few counts. V usage is TRBV10-2 and J usage is TRBJ2-7; 11 bases are a match to TRBD1. The germline gives CDR1 WSHSY, CDR2 SAAADI. The ends lost 6 bases at V and 0 bases at J; junction bases unmatched: 10. The length of the CDR3 is 17 residues. CDR3 DNA sequence: TGCGCCAGCAGGGACAGGGGGCCGAAGCTTCTCTCCTACGAGCAGTACTTC. Its translation is CASRDRGPKLLSYEQYF.

This clonotype showed up many times. The genes are TRBV5-1 and TRBJ2-5, with 11 bases fitting TRBD2. CDR3 length equals 17 residues. V was clipped by 0 bases and J by 2 bases; unmatched bases: 6. Germline V gene data show CDR1 as SGHRS and CDR2 as YFSETQ. CDR3 bases: TGCGCCAGCAGCTTGGTACTAGCGGGAGTAGGGCAAGAGACCCAGTACTTC. The encoded protein is CASSLVLAGVGQETQYF.

The V call is TRBV3-1, the J call TRBJ2-1; 11 nucleotides line up with TRBD2. This CDR3 has 14 residues. Germline V gives CDR1 LGHDT, CDR2 YNNKEL (reference sequence). The junction had 5 bases not matched to a gene; V was cut back by 6 bases and J by 7 bases. CDR3 sequence: CASSHPSGGNEQFF. The CDR3 DNA is TGTGCCAGCAGTCACCCTAGCGGGGGGAATGAGCAGTTCTTC.

This clonotype was recorded a few times. The rearrangement links TRBV29-1 to TRBJ2-2; D tentatively reads TRBD1 or TRBD2 (5 bases each). CDR3 length: 13 amino acids. Germline CDR1 and CDR2: SQVTM and ANQGSEA. Between the trimmed V and J ends, which lost 4 bases and 7 bases, there was a span of 13 bases. CDR3 sequence: CSVANRGDGELFF. The CDR3 region has the DNA TGCAGCGTTGCTAATAGAGGGGACGGGGAGCTGTTTTTT.

As DNA, the CDR3 is TGTGCCAGCAGCCAAAGGACCGGGACAGGGGCCGGCACCGGGGAGCTGTTTTTT. Its translation: CASSQRTGTGAGTGELFF. This rearrangement joins TRBV3-1 to TRBJ2-2; the match to TRBD1 covers 10 bases. Germline-derived CDR1 and CDR2 are LGHDT and YNNKEL (reference sequence). The trim removed 2 bases at V and 4 bases at J, leaving 10 bases unmatched. This CDR3 spans 18 amino acids.

This clonotype occurred many times. This chain links TRBV6-6 with TRBJ2-7; the D gene could be TRBD1 or TRBD2 (5 bases each). Germline CDR1 is MNHNY and CDR2 is SVGAGI (reference sequence). V lost 2 bases and J lost 8, with 10 bases in between. This CDR3 region has 12 residues. The DNA of the CDR3 is TGTGCCAGCAGTTACGCCTCGGGACAGCAGTACTTC. Translated, it gives CASSYASGQQYF.

This clonotype was picked up many times. This rearrangement joins TRBV27 to TRBJ2-7; D may be TRBD1 (5 bases). The CDR3 contains 15 residues. Germline assignment: CDR1 MNHEY and CDR2 SMNVEV (reference sequence). Trimming shortened V by 8 bases and J by 2 bases, and 19 bases separated the two germline ends. The CDR3 is CASRIRRGGPYEQYF. In DNA, the CDR3 is TGTGCCAGCCGCATAAGAAGGGGCGGCCCCTACGAGCAGTACTTC.

This clonotype was picked up many times. Written as DNA, the CDR3 is TGCGCCAGCAGCCTCTCCGGGATGGAGACCCAGTACTTC. Its translation is CASSLSGMETQYF. V and J are TRBV5-1 and TRBJ2-5, with TRBD2 as a possible D gene (5 bases). The CDR3 is made up of 13 amino acids. CDR1 is SGHRS, CDR2 YFSETQ, per germline. Trimming shortened V by 4 bases and J by 5 bases, and 12 bases separated the two germline ends.